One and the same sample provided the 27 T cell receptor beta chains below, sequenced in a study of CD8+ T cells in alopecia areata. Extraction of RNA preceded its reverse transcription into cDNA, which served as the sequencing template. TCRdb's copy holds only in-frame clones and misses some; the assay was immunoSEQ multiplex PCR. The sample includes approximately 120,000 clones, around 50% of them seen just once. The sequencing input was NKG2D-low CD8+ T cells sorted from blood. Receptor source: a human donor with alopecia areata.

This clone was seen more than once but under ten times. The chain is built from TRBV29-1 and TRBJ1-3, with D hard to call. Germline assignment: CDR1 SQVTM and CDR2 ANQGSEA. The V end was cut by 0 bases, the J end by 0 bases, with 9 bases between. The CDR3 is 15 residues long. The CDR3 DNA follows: TGCAGCGTTGAAGATCTTGAGGCCTCTGGAAACACCATATATTTT. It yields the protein CSVEDLEASGNTIYF.

CDR3 region: CASSEPTDTQYF. In DNA form, the CDR3 reads TGTGCCAGCAGTGAACCCACAGATACGCAGTATTTT. The chain links TRBV2 to TRBJ2-3; D ambiguous. Per germline, CDR1 SNHLY and CDR2 FYNNEI. Trimming took off 2 bases at V and 2 bases at J, with 2 bases between the two ends. The CDR3 is 12 amino acids.

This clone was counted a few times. CDR3 residues: CASKTGHSYEQYF. CDR3 nucleotide sequence: TGTGCCAGCAAGACGGGACATTCCTACGAGCAGTACTTC. The chain couples TRBV28 to TRBJ2-7, with D possibly TRBD1 on 6 matching bases. The germline CDR1 and CDR2 sequences are MDHEN and SYDVKM. The V and J ends lost 7 bases and 1 base respectively, with 11 bases between them. This CDR3 comprises 13 residues.

Here the CDR3 DNA reads TGCAGCGTTCCGGGGAGACAAGAGACCCAGTACTTC. Its protein product is CSVPGRQETQYF. V gene TRBV29-1 combines with J gene TRBJ2-5, with a tentative D call TRBD2 (5 bases). The length of the CDR3 is 12 residues. The germline V gene encodes CDR1 SQVTM and CDR2 ANQGSEA. V lost 5 bases and J lost 2, with 9 bases in between.

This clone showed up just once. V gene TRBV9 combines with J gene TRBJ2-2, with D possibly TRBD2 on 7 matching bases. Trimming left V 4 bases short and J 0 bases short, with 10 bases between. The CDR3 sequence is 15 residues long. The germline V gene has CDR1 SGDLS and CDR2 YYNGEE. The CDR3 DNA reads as TGTGCCAGCAGCACGGGGGGCCCGAACACCGGGGAGCTGTTTTTT. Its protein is CASSTGGPNTGELFF.

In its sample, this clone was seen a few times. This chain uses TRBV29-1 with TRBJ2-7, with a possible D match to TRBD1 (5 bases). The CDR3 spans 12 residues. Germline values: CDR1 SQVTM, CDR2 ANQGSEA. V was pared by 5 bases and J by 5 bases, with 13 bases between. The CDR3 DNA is TGCAGCGTTAGGCAGGGATCGAACGAGCAGTACTTC. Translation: CSVRQGSNEQYF.

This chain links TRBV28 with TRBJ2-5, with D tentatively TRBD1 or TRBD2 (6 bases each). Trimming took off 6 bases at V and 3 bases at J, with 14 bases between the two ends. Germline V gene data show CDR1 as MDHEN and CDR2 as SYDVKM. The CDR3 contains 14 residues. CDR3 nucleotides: TGTGCCAGCAGAAAGGGGGGTGCTAAAGAGACCCAGTACTTC. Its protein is CASRKGGAKETQYF. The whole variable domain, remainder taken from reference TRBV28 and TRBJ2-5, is DVKVTQSSRYLVKRTGEKVFLECVQDMDHENMFWYRQDPGLGLRLIYFSYDVKMKEKGDIPEGYSVSREKKERFSLILESASTNQTSMYLCASRKGGAKETQYFGPGTRLLVL.

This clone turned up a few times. The CDR3 DNA sequence: TGTGCCTGGTCTAATAGCGGGAGGGACTACAATGAGCAGTTCTTC. Residues: CAWSNSGRDYNEQFF. The chain employs TRBV30 and TRBJ2-1; 11 bases map to TRBD2. In germline, CDR1 is GTSNPN, CDR2 SVGIG (reference sequence). CDR3 length equals 15 residues. J gave up 3 bases and V 5 bases, and 6 bases lay outside the gene matches.

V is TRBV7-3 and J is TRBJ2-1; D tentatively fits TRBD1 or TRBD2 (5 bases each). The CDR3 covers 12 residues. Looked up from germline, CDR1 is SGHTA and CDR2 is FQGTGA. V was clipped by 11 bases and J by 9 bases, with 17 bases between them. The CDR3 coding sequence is TGTGCCCCCATTTCACATGGGGGTGAGCAGTTCTTC. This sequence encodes CAPISHGGEQFF.

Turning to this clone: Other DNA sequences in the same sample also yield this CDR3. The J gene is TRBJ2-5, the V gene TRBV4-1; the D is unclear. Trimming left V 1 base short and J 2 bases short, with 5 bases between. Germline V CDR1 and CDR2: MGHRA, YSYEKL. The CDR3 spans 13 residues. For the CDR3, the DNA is TGCGCCAGCAGCCAAGGCCCACAAGAGACCCAGTACTTC. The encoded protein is CASSQGPQETQYF.

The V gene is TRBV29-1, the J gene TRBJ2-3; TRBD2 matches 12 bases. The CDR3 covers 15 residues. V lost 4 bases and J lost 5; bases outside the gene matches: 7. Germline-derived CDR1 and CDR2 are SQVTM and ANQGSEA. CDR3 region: CSVVLAGGVLDTQYF. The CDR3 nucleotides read TGCAGCGTTGTACTAGCGGGAGGAGTGTTAGATACGCAGTATTTT.

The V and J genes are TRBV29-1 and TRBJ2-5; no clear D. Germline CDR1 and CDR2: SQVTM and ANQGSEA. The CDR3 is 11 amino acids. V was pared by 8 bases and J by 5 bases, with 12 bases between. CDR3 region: CSPAWGETQYF. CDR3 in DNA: TGCAGCCCTGCATGGGGTGAGACCCAGTACTTC. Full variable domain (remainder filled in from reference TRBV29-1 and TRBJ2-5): SAVISQKPSRDICQRGTSLTIQCQVDSQVTMMFWYRQQPGQSLTLIATANQGSEATYESGFVIDKFPISRPNLTFSTLTVSNMSPEDSSIYLCSPAWGETQYFGPGTRLLVL.

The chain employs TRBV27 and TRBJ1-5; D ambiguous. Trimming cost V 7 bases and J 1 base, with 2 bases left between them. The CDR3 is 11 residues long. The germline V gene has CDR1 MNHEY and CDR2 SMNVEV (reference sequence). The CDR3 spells CASTSNQPQHF. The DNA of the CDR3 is TGTGCCAGCACCAGCAATCAGCCCCAGCATTTT.

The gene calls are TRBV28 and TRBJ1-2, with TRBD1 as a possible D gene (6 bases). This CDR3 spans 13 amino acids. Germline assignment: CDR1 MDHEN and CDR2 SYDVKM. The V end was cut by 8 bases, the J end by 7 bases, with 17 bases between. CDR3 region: CASENRDLIGYTF. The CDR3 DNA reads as TGTGCCAGCGAAAACAGGGATTTGATTGGCTACACCTTC.

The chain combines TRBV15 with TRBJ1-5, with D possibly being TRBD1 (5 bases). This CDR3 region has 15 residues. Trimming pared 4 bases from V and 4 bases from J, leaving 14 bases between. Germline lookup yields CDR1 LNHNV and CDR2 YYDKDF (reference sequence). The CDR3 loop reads CATSIQGSGNQPQHF. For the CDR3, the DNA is TGTGCCACCAGCATCCAGGGTTCGGGAAATCAGCCCCAGCATTTT.

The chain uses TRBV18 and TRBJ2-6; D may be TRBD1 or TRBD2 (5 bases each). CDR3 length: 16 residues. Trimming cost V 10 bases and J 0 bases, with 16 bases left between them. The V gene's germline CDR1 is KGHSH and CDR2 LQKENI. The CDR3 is CATLGAGSSGANVLTF. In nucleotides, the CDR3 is TGTGCCACCTTAGGGGCTGGGAGCTCTGGGGCCAACGTCCTGACTTTC.

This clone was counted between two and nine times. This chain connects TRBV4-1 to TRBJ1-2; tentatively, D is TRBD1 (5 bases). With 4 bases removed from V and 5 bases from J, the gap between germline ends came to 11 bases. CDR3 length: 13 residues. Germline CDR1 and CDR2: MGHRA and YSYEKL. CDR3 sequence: CASSPPRQYGYTF. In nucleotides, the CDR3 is TGCGCCAGCAGCCCTCCTAGACAGTATGGCTACACCTTC.

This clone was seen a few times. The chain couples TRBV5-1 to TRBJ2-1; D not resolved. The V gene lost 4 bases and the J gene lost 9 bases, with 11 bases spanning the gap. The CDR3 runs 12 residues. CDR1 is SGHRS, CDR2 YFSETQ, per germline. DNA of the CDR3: TGCGCCAGCAGCCCGGTGGGCATTGAGCAGTTCTTC. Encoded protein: CASSPVGIEQFF.

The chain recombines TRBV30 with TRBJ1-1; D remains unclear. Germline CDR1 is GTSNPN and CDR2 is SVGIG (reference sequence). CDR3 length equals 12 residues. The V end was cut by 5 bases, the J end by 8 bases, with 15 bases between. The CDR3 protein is CAWARGNLEAFF. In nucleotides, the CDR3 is TGTGCCTGGGCGAGAGGAAACTTGGAAGCTTTCTTT. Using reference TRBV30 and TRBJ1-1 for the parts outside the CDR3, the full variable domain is SQTIHQWPATLVQPVGSPLSLECTVEGTSNPNLYWYRQAAGRGLQLLFYSVGIGQISSEVPQNLSASRPQDRQFILSSKKLLLSDSGFYLCAWARGNLEAFFGQGTRLTVV.

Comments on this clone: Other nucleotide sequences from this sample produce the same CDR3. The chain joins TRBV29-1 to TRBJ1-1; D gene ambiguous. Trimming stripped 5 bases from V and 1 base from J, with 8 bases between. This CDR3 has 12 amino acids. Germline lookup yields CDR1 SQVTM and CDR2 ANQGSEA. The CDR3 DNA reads TGCAGCGTTTTGGGCGGGAACACTGAAGCTTTCTTT. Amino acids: CSVLGGNTEAFF.

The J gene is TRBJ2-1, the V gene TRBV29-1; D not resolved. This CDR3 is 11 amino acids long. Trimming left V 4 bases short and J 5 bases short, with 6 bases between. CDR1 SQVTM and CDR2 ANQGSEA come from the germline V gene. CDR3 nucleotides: TGCAGCGTTGTGTACAACAATGAGCAGTTCTTC. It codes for CSVVYNNEQFF.

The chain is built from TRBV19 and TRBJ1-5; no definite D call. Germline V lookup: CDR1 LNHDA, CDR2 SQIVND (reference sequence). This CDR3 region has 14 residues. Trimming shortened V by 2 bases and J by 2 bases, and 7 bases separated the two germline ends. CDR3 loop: CASSIFPGNQPQHF. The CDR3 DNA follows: TGTGCCAGTAGTATATTTCCGGGCAATCAGCCCCAGCATTTT.

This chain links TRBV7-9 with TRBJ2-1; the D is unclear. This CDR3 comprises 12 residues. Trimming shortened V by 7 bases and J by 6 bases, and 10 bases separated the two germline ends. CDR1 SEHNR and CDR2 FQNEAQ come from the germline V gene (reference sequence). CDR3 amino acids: CASTPRANEQFF. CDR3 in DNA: TGTGCCAGCACCCCAAGGGCCAATGAGCAGTTCTTC.

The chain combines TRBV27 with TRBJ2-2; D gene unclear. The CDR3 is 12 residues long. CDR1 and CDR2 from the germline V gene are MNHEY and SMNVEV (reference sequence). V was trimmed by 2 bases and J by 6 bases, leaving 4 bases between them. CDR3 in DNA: TGTGCCAGCAGTTTAACAGCCGGGGAGCTGTTTTTT. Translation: CASSLTAGELFF.

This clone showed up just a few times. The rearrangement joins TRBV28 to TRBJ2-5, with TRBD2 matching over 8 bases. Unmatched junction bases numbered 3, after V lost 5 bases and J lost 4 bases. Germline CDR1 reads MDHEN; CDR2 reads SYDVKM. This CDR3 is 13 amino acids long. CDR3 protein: CASSPTSGETQYF. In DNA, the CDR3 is TGTGCCAGCAGTCCCACTAGCGGAGAGACCCAGTACTTC.

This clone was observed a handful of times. The CDR3 protein is CASSFGAGDEQYF. The CDR3 DNA follows: TGTGCCAGCAGCTTTGGTGCGGGGGACGAGCAGTACTTC. This chain connects TRBV5-4 to TRBJ2-7; TRBD2 aligns across 7 bases. The germline CDR1 and CDR2 sequences are SGHNT and YYREEE (reference sequence). V shed 2 bases and J 5 bases; nucleotides not matched to a gene: 4. The CDR3 is 13 residues long.

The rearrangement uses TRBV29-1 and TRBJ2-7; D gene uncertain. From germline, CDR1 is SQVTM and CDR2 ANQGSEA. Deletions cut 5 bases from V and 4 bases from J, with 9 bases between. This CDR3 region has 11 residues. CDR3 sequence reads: CSVHLKYEQYF. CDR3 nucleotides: TGCAGCGTTCATCTTAAATACGAGCAGTACTTC.